The subject of this entry is one T cell receptor (beta chain). What it binds is not known. V dropped 0 bases and J dropped 1 base, with 16 bases sitting between them. Germline V gives CDR1 LNHNV, CDR2 YYDKDF (reference sequence). This CDR3 has 18 residues. This sample is drawn from a study of T cell responses to AZD1222 COVID-19 vaccine. Study-level findings and limits: Donors were largely white British and mainly female; clonal diversity was possibly underestimated. Unmutated variant regions reportedly attract nearly half of all spike-specific TCRs.

Clones were read by immunoSEQ multiplex PCR, and TCRdb kept only the in-frame ones, dropping some. The sample records about 120,000 clones, roughly 85% being singletons. The TCR was taken from an adult in good health. V is TRBV15 and J is TRBJ1-5; no reliable D call. Sequencing used peripheral blood, obtained on day 0 of MenACWY control vaccination. CDR3 residues: CATSRDAGRRISNQPQHF. CDR3 DNA: TGTGCCACCAGCAGAGATGCGGGTCGGCGGATAAGCAATCAGCCCCAGCATTTT. Complete variable domain (other parts from reference TRBV15 and TRBJ1-5): DAMVIQNPRYQVTQFGKPVTLSCSQTLNHNVMYWYQQKSSQAPKLLFHYYDKDFNNEADTPDNFQSRRPNTSFCFLDIRSPGLGDTAMYLCATSRDAGRRISNQPQHFGDGTRLSIL.